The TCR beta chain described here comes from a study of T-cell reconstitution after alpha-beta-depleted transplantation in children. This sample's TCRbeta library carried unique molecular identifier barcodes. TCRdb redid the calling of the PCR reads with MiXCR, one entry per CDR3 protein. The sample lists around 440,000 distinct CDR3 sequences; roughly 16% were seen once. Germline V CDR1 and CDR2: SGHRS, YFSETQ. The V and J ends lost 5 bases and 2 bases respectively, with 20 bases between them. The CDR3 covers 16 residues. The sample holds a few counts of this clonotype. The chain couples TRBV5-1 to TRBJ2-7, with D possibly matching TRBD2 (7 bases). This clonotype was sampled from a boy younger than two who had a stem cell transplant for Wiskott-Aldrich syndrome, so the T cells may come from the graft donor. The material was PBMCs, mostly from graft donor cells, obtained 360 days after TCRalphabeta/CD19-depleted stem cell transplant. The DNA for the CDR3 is TGCGCCAGCAGTCCAACCCCAGCGGGGACAACCTACGAGCAGTACTTC. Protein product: CASSPTPAGTTYEQYF.